This TCR beta chain derives from a study of blood T cell repertoires in COVID-19 (dated by TCRdb to the early 2020s). For context, the study as a whole: Collaborator samples came from the United States, Italy and Spain and covered acute and convalescent phases of COVID-19. Sample metadata almost always included a de-identified subject ID, COVID-19 status, age in years and sex. The repertoires were released in a freely available public database intended as a resource for research on the immune response to SARS-CoV-2. Where HLA class I and class II types were available, the types were taken from metadata supplied by the sample provider, not from assay-based typing. The prospective study material was composed of cDNA or gDNA derived from T cells, B-cell-depleted T cells, or PBMCs. The samples were drawn from two sources: the first 160 participants of the ongoing ImmuneRACE study, and over 950 subjects contributed by 6 global collaborators. The dataset comprised deeply sampled blood TCRbeta repertoires from subjects exposed to, actively infected with, or recovered from COVID-19.

Whole blood was collected in K2EDTA tubes by collaborating institutions according to the institutions' own protocols. For TCRbeta analysis, collaborator samples were shipped as frozen whole blood, as isolated PBMCs, or as DNA extracted from either sample type. TCRbeta CDR3 regions were amplified from genomic DNA using the immunoSEQ Assay, a bias-controlled multiplex PCR. From the authors' description of their analysis: Nucleated cell counts per sample were estimated from amplification of reference gene primers within the assay. Sequence reads were collapsed and filtered to measure the absolute abundance of every unique TCRbeta CDR3 rearrangement. For each sample, productive Simpson clonality was calculated as the square root of Simpson's diversity index over productive rearrangements. Sourced from immuneACCESS, this table was stored by TCRdb with only in-frame sequences that have V and J called. A share of the clones is absent; for the studies checked, an unresolved V gene accounts for under half, and the remainder has no known explanation. That table supplies the V and J calls and clone size; D and trimming were determined from the DNA. The sample table shows 350,000 to 450,000 clones, and around 85% are seen once. The ten most abundant clones make up 3.6% of the sample.

Here is what the overall study found, with its caveats: Clinical and demographic metadata were provided uncurated, with the amount varying by source and participant.

About this clone itself: Its antigen has not been determined. Per-base qualities were not stored, and no clone one base away is much larger.

The source material was peripheral blood. This clonotype was obtained from a woman aged 18-29 years with acute or convalescent COVID-19.

The DNA sequence follows: TGCGCCAGCAGCCAAGATCCGACAATCTCCTATAATTCACCCCTCCACTTT. This codes for CASSQDPTISYNSPLHF. The chain couples TRBV4-1 to TRBJ1-6, with no reliable assignment of the D segment. Relative to germline, V is 0 bases shorter and J is 0 bases shorter, with 9 bases between their ends. Inclusive of the bounding cysteine and phenylalanine, the CDR3 is 17 residues long. Only CDR3 DNA remains: 51 bases, in frame from the first base. From the germline V gene, CDR1 is MGHRA and CDR2 is YSYEKL.